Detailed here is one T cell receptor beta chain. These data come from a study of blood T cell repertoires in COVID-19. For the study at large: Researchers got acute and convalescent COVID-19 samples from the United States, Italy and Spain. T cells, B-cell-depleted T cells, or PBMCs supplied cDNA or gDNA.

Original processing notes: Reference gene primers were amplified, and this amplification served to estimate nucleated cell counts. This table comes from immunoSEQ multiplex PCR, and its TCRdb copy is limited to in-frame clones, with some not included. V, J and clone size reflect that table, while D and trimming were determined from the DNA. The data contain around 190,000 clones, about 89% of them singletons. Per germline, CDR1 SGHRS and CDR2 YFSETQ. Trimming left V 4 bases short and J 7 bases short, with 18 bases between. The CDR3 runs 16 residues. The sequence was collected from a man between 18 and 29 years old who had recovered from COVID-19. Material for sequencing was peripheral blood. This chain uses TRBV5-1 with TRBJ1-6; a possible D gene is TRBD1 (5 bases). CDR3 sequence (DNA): TGCGCCAGCAGCGCGTCGGGGGGGATTAGGAATTCACCCCTCCACTTT. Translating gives CASSASGGIRNSPLHF.